This TCR beta chain emerged from a study of T cell responses to AZD1222 COVID-19 vaccine. General study findings and limits: The reported proportion of spike-specific TCRs targeting unmutated variant regions was nearly half. White British ancestry dominated among donors, who included more females, and clonal diversity was possibly underestimated. Vaccine-associated CD4 TCRs ranged over spike, dominating at 160-218 and 743-854.

CDR1 is MNHEY, CDR2 SMNVEV, per germline (reference sequence). CDR3 length: 14 residues. V lost 6 bases, J lost 1 base, and 5 bases stayed unmatched. This clone has only one observation. Its specificity is not known. Libraries were prepared by immunoSEQ multiplex PCR; TCRdb keeps only in-frame clonotypes and omits some of them. The sample lists roughly 100,000 clones; roughly 90% were seen once. The genes are TRBV27 and TRBJ2-5; 7 bases line up with TRBD1. The sequence was obtained from an adult in good health. The material was peripheral blood, obtained on day 0 of AZD1222 vaccination. CDR3 DNA sequence: TGTGCCAGCAGCCGTAACAGGGGCCAAGAGACCCAGTACTTC. Protein sequence: CASSRNRGQETQYF.